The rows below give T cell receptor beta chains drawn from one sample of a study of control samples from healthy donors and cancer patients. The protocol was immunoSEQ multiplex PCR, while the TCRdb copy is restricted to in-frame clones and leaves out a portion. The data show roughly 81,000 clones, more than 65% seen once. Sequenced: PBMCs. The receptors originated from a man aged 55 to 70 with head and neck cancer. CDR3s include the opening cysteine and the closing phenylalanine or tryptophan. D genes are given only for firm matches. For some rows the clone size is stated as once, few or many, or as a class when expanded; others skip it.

CDR3: CASSQDGTSAYNEQFF; DNA: TGTGCCAGCAGCCAAGATGGGACTAGCGCCTACAATGAGCAGTTCTTC; J: TRBJ2-1; V: TRBV4-2; size: .; D: TRBD2
CDR3: CASSQDRGQGPYGYTF; DNA: TGCGCCAGCAGCCAAGATCGAGGACAGGGCCCTTATGGCTACACCTTC; J: TRBJ1-2; V: TRBV4-1; size: few; D: TRBD1
CDR3: CASSPDPRGTSAGELFF; DNA: TGCGCCAGCAGCCCGGACCCAAGGGGGACGTCGGCCGGGGAGCTGTTTTTT; J: TRBJ2-2; V: TRBV5-1; size: .; D: .
CDR3: CASSPSGSYNNEQFF; DNA: TGTGCCAGCAGCCCGAGCGGGAGTTATAACAATGAGCAGTTCTTC; J: TRBJ2-1; V: TRBV7-2; size: .; D: TRBD2
CDR3: CASSGSGQKETQYF; DNA: TGTGCCAGCAGCGGTTCCGGGCAGAAAGAGACCCAGTACTTC; J: TRBJ2-5; V: TRBV9; size: .; D: .
CDR3: CASGSGIGDTQYF; DNA: TGTGCCAGCGGGAGCGGGATTGGAGATACGCAGTATTTT; J: TRBJ2-3; V: TRBV11-2; size: few; D: TRBD2
CDR3: CASSRGGNGGYTF; DNA: TGTGCCAGCAGCCGAGGGGGGAACGGGGGCTACACCTTC; J: TRBJ1-2; V: TRBV7-9; size: .; D: .
CDR3: CASSEIGLINEKLFF; DNA: TGTGCCAGCAGTGAGATTGGACTGATTAATGAAAAACTGTTTTTT; J: TRBJ1-4; V: TRBV25-1; size: once; D: .
CDR3: CASRGSYGYTF; DNA: TGTGCCAGCAGGGGATCCTATGGCTACACCTTC; J: TRBJ1-2; V: TRBV28; size: .; D: .
CDR3: CASSLGQGPDTQYF; DNA: TGCGCCAGCAGCCTGGGACAGGGCCCAGATACGCAGTATTTT; J: TRBJ2-3; V: TRBV5-1; size: once; D: TRBD1
CDR3: CASSFGHEKLFF; DNA: TGTGCCAGCAGTTTCGGGCATGAAAAACTGTTTTTT; J: TRBJ1-4; V: TRBV28; size: .; D: .
CDR3: CASSRGGGLGYTF; DNA: TGCGCCAGCAGCCGCGGGGGAGGTCTAGGCTACACCTTC; J: TRBJ1-2; V: TRBV5-1; size: .; D: .
CDR3: CASSSLYYTGELFF; DNA: TGTGCCAGCAGCAGCCTTTATTACACCGGGGAGCTGTTTTTT; J: TRBJ2-2; V: TRBV6-5; size: once; D: .
CDR3: CASSLNYEQYF; DNA: TGTGCCAGCAGTTTAAACTACGAGCAGTACTTC; J: TRBJ2-7; V: TRBV28; size: .; D: .
CDR3: CASSEGLATEAFF; DNA: TGTGCCAGCAGTGAAGGTCTAGCCACTGAAGCTTTCTTT; J: TRBJ1-1; V: TRBV6-1; size: .; D: .
CDR3: CASSQQPNFYEQYF; DNA: TGTGCCAGCAGTCAACAACCCAATTTCTACGAGCAGTACTTC; J: TRBJ2-7; V: TRBV3-1/TRBV3-2; size: .; D: .
CDR3: CASSDPGSGSGAYEQYF; DNA: TGTGCCAGCAGTGACCCCGGGAGCGGGAGTGGGGCCTACGAGCAGTACTTC; J: TRBJ2-7; V: TRBV2; size: .; D: TRBD2
CDR3: CASSSILTQYF; DNA: TGTGCCAGCAGCTCCATACTTACGCAGTATTTT; J: TRBJ2-3; V: TRBV7-9; size: .; D: .
CDR3: CASSVGQDREAFF; DNA: TGTGCCAGCAGCGTAGGTCAGGACAGGGAAGCTTTCTTT; J: TRBJ1-1; V: TRBV9; size: .; D: TRBD1
CDR3: CSVGRRGGAGETQYF; DNA: TGCAGCGTTGGCCGGAGGGGGGGCGCGGGAGAGACCCAGTACTTC; J: TRBJ2-5; V: TRBV29-1; size: few; D: .
CDR3: CASVRGSGQETQYF; DNA: TGTGCCAGCGTCAGGGGTAGCGGCCAAGAGACCCAGTACTTC; J: TRBJ2-5; V: TRBV2; size: .; D: .
CDR3: CASSPGKGTVNEKLFF; DNA: TGTGCCAGCTCACCGGGCAAGGGGACAGTAAATGAAAAACTGTTTTTT; J: TRBJ1-4; V: TRBV18; size: .; D: TRBD1
CDR3: CASSGTGEAFF; DNA: TGCGCCAGCAGTGGGACAGGGGAAGCTTTCTTT; J: TRBJ1-1; V: TRBV10-2; size: .; D: TRBD1